Each of the 5 T cell receptor beta chains below was sequenced from the same sample in a study of CD8+ T cells in alopecia areata. It was cDNA, reverse transcribed from extracted RNA, that served as the sequencing template. Sequencing used immunoSEQ multiplex PCR; TCRdb keeps in-frame clones, though not all of them. The profile shows 150,000 or so clones, more than 45% of them singletons. The material sequenced was CD4+ T cells sorted from blood. These receptors were collected from a human donor with alopecia areata.

The rearrangement uses TRBV28 and TRBJ1-2; no definite D call. The CDR3 spans 12 residues. Between the trimmed V and J ends, which lost 7 bases and 0 bases, there was a span of 6 bases. Germline values: CDR1 MDHEN, CDR2 SYDVKM. The CDR3 sequence: CASTQANYGYTF. The CDR3 DNA reads as TGTGCCAGCACCCAGGCTAACTATGGCTACACCTTC.

The rearrangement uses TRBV29-1 and TRBJ1-2; D is undetermined. The ends were cut back, 6 bases at V and 5 bases at J, with 10 bases in the middle. The length of the CDR3 is 11 residues. Germline assignment: CDR1 SQVTM and CDR2 ANQGSEA. CDR3 region: CSVVHGYGYTF. The CDR3 DNA follows: TGCAGCGTAGTCCACGGATATGGCTACACCTTC.

This clone was observed a handful of times. This chain connects TRBV10-2 to TRBJ2-4, with 13 positions matching TRBD2. V lost 7 bases, J lost 8 bases, and 8 bases stayed unmatched. The V gene's germline CDR1 is WSHSY and CDR2 SAAADI. CDR3 length: 15 residues. CDR3 nucleotides: TGCGCCAGCACAACTAGCGGGAGGGCCTTAGACATTCAGTACTTC. This sequence encodes CASTTSGRALDIQYF.

The gene calls are TRBV5-1 and TRBJ2-7; D is unresolved. This CDR3 contains 13 residues. Germline CDR1 is SGHRS and CDR2 is YFSETQ. The ends were cut back, 0 bases at V and 1 base at J, with 5 bases in the middle. As DNA, the CDR3 is TGCGCCAGCAGCTTGGACATGTCCTACGAGCAGTACTTC. Translated: CASSLDMSYEQYF.

This rearrangement joins TRBV19 to TRBJ2-1; either TRBD1 or TRBD2 may supply D (5 bases each). CDR1 is LNHDA and CDR2 is SQIVND in the germline V gene (reference sequence). The V and J ends lost 6 bases and 6 bases respectively, with 15 bases between them. The CDR3 is 14 residues long. The CDR3 region has the DNA TGTGCCAGTAGAAGTGGGGGAATATCCAATGAGCAGTTCTTC. Translating gives CASRSGGISNEQFF.